This T cell receptor (beta chain) was sequenced in a study of blood T cell repertoires in COVID-19. Study information: Samples came from the United States, Italy and Spain, spanning acute and convalescent COVID-19. In each case, the material was cDNA or gDNA derived from T cells, B-cell-depleted T cells, or PBMCs.

This clone appeared once. Per the authors' pipeline: Nucleated cell number was recorded as an estimate derived from reference gene primer amplification. Assay: immunoSEQ multiplex PCR; the TCRdb copy retains only in-frame clones and omits some. V, J and clone size were drawn from that table, and D and trimming were deduced from the DNA. Among roughly 350,000 clones, 85% were seen once, and the ten largest hold 3.5% to 4%. Germline V gene lookup returns CDR1 SQVTM and CDR2 ANQGSEA. CDR3 length: 12 residues. Trimming removed 4 bases from V and 3 bases from J, with 7 bases in between. The clonotype was recovered from a woman aged 18-35 years with acute or convalescent COVID-19. The material sequenced was peripheral blood. The chain is built from TRBV29-1 and TRBJ1-5; D unresolved. CDR3 nucleotides: TGCAGCGTTGGGGCTTCCAATCAGCCCCAGCATTTT. Protein product: CSVGASNQPQHF.